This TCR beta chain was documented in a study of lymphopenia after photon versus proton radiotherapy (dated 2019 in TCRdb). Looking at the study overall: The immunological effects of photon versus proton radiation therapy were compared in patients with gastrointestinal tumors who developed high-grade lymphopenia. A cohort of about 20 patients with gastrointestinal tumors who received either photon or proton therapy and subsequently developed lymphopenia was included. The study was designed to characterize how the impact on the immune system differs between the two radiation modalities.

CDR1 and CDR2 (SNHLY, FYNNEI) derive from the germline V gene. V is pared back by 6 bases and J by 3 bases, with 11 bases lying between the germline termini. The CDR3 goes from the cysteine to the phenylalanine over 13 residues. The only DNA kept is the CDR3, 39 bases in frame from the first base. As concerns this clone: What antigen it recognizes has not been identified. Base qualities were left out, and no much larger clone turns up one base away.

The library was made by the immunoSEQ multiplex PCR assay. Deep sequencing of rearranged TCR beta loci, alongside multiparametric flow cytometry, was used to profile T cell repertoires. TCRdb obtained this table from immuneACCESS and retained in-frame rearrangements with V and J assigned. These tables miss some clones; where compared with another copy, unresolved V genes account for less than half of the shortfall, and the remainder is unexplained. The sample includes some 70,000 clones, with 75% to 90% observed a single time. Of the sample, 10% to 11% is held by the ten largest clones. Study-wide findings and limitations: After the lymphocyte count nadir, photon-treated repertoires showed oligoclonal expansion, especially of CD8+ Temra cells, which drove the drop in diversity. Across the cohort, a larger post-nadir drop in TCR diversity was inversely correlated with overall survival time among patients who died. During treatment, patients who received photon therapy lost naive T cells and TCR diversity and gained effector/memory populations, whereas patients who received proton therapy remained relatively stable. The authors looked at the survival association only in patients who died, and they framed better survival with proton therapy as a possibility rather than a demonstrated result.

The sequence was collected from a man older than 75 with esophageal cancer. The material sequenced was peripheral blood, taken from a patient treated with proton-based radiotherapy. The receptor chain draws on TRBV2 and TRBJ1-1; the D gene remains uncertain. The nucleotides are TGTGCCAGCAGCGGAGAGGTCGACACTGAAGCTTTCTTT. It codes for CASSGEVDTEAFF.